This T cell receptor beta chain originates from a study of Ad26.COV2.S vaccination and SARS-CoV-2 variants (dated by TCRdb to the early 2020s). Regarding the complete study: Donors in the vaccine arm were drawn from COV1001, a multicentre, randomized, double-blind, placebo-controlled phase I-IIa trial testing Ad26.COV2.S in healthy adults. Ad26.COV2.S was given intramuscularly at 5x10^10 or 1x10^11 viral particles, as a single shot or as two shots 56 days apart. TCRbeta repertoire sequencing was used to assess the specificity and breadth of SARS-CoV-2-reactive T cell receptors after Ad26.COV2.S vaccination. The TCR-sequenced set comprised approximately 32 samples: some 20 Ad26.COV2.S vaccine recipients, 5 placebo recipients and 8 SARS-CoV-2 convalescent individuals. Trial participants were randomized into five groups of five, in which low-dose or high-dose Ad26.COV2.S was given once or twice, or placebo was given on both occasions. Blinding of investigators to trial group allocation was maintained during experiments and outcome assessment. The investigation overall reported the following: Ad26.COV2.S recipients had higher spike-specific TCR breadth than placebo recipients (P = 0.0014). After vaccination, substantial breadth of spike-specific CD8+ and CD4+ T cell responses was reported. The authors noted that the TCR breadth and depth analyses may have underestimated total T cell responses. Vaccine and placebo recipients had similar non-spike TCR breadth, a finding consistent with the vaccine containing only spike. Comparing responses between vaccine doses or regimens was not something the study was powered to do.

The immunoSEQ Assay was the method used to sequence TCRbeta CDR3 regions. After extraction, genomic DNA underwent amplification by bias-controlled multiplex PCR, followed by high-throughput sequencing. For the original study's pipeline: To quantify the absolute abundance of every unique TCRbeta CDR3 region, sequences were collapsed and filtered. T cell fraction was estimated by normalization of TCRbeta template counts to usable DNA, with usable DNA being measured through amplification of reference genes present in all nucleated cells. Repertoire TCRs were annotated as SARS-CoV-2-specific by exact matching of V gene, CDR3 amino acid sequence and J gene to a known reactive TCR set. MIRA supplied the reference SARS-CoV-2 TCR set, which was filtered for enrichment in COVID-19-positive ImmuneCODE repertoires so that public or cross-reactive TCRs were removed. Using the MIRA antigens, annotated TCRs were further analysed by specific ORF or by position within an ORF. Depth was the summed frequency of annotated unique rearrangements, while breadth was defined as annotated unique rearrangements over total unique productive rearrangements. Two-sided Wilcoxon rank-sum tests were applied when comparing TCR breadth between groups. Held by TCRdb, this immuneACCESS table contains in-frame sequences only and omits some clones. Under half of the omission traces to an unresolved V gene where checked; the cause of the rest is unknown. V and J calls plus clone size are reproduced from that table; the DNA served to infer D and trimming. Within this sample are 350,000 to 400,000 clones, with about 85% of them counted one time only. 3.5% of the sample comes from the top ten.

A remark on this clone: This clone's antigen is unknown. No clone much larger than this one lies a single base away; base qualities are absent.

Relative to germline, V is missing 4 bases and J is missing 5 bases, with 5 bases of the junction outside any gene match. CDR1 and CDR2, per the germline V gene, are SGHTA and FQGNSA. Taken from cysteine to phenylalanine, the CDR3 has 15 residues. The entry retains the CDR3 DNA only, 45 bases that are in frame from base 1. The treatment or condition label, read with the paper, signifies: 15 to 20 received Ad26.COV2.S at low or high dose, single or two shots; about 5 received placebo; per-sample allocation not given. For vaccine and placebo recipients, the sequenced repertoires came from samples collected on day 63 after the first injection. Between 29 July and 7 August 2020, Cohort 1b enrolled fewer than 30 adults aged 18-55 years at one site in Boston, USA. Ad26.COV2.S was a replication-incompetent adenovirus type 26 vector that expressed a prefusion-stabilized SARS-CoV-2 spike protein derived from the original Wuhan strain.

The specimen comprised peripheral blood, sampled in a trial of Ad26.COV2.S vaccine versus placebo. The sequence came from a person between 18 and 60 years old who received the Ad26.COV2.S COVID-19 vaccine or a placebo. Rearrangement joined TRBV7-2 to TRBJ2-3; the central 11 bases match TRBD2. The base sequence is TGTGCCAGCAGCTCTAGCGGGGGGCGGGGAGATACGCAGTATTTT. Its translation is CASSSSGGRGDTQYF. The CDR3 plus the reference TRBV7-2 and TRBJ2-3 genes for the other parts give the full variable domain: GAGVSQSPSNKVTEKGKDVELRCDPISGHTALYWYRQSLGQGLEFLIYFQGNSAPDKSGLPSDRFSAERTGGSVSTLTIQRTQQEDSAVYLCASSSSGGRGDTQYFGPGTRLTVL.